This TCR beta chain was recovered during a study of blood T cells in healthy people across ages. Points from the study as a whole: Strong correlation existed between TCR beta diversity and naive T cell percentage.

Details on this clonotype: Its antigen is not known.

PCR was performed a second time for about 6 to 12 cycles using a sample-barcoded 5' primer and a J-beta primer mix. TCRdb itself ran the 5' RACE reads through MiXCR, one entry per CDR3 protein. The data contain over 950,000 distinct CDR3 sequences, 35% to 40% of them singletons. V was cut by 4 bases and J by 6 bases, with 22 bases left in between. This CDR3 is 17 amino acids long. Germline lookup yields CDR1 MNHEY and CDR2 SMNVEV (reference sequence). The chain couples TRBV27 to TRBJ2-1, with D maybe TRBD1 (8 bases). This clonotype originated in a man aged 18-30 years in good health. What was sequenced was blood. CDR3 sequence: CASSWAGDRPNCNEQFF. The DNA for the CDR3 is TGTGCCAGCAGTTGGGCGGGGGACAGGCCTAACTGCAATGAGCAGTTCTTC.